A single sample gave rise to the 18 T cell receptor beta chains below, sequenced in a study of shared clonotypes between healthy human individuals (TCRdb year 2020). Preparation of the library involved the immunoSEQ multiplex PCR assay. TCRdb obtained this table from immuneACCESS and retained in-frame rearrangements with V and J assigned. These tables miss some clones; where compared with another copy, unresolved V genes account for less than half of the shortfall, and the remainder is unexplained. This sample has roughly 2,000,000 clones in its table, and around 96% of those were observed once. The ten most abundant clones make up 1% to 1.5% of the sample. CD8 naive samples were obtained by positive selection for CCR7 among CD45RO-negative cells, yielding a CD45RA+CCR7+ population from which TemRA cells were excluded. Sequencing used naive CD8+ T cells sorted from blood. What the cell subset or site label conveys for this sample: CD45RA+CCR7+. The receptor set was obtained from a man younger than 35 in good health.

This clone has only one observation. The rearrangement links TRBV27 to TRBJ1-6; D remains unclear. The germline V gene encodes CDR1 MNHEY and CDR2 SMNVEV (reference sequence). This CDR3 comprises 14 residues. V lost 7 bases, J lost 6 bases, and 13 bases lay in between. The DNA for the CDR3 is TGTGCCAGCAAACCGGGGTCCGCTAATTCACCCCTCCACTTT. Protein product: CASKPGSANSPLHF.

The chain carries TRBV19 and TRBJ1-2, with 11 bases identical to TRBD1. The germline V gene encodes CDR1 LNHDA and CDR2 SQIVND (reference sequence). The CDR3 has 13 residues. V was pared by 5 bases and J by 6 bases, with 2 bases of the junction left unmatched. CDR3 loop: CASSVDRGHGYTF. CDR3 bases: TGTGCCAGTAGTGTGGACAGGGGGCATGGCTACACCTTC.

This chain connects TRBV13 to TRBJ2-7, with a possible D match to TRBD2 (6 bases). Germline CDR1 reads PRHDT; CDR2 reads FYEKMQ (reference sequence). The ends were cut back, 4 bases at V and 1 base at J, with 11 bases in the middle. There are 14 residues in the CDR3. CDR3 region: CASSSASASYEQYF. DNA for the CDR3: TGTGCCAGCAGCTCCGCTAGCGCTTCCTACGAGCAGTACTTC.

On this clone itself: The same CDR3 can be traced to other DNA sequences in this sample. V is TRBV30 and J is TRBJ2-7; D not certain. The CDR3 sequence is 12 residues long. The germline CDR1 and CDR2 sequences are GTSNPN and SVGIG (reference sequence). V was trimmed by 2 bases and J by 4 bases, leaving 9 bases between them. The CDR3 spells CAWSPGGYEQYF. CDR3 DNA: TGTGCCTGGAGTCCAGGTGGGTACGAGCAGTACTTC.

This clone has only one observation. This rearrangement joins TRBV7-3 to TRBJ1-1, with a tentative D call TRBD1 (6 bases). V was pared by 0 bases and J by 4 bases, with 15 bases between. CDR1 and CDR2 from the germline V gene are SGHTA and FQGTGA. This CDR3 is built from 16 residues. CDR3 nucleotides: TGTGCCAGCAGCTTAACCCAACAGGGTTCAGGCACTGAAGCTTTCTTT. Translation gives CASSLTQQGSGTEAFF.

This chain uses TRBV7-2 with TRBJ2-7; 7 nucleotides align to TRBD2. The CDR3 has 15 amino acids. Germline-derived CDR1 and CDR2 are SGHTA and FQGNSA. V lost 6 bases to trimming and J lost 0 bases; unmatched junction nucleotides: 8. CDR3: CASRYLAGSSYEQYF. The CDR3 DNA reads TGTGCCAGCAGATACTTAGCGGGTTCCTCCTACGAGCAGTACTTC.

The chain employs TRBV27 and TRBJ2-7; 9 nucleotides match TRBD2. This CDR3 comprises 15 residues. Germline CDR1 reads MNHEY; CDR2 reads SMNVEV (reference sequence). The V segment lost 2 bases and the J segment 2 bases; nucleotides outside the gene matches: 4. This CDR3 is CASSLAGGQTYEQYF. The CDR3, as DNA: TGTGCCAGCAGTTTAGCGGGGGGGCAAACCTACGAGCAGTACTTC.

This chain connects TRBV5-1 to TRBJ1-1; maybe TRBD1 (6 bases). From germline, CDR1 is SGHRS and CDR2 YFSETQ. V was cut by 4 bases and J by 3 bases, with 16 bases left in between. The CDR3 is 15 residues long. CDR3 sequence (DNA): TGCGCCAGCAGCCCGGGGGCAGGGAGTTACACTGAAGCTTTCTTT. Translated: CASSPGAGSYTEAFF.

J is TRBJ2-3 and V is TRBV18; D not certain. The germline gives CDR1 KGHSH, CDR2 LQKENI. V dropped 6 bases and J dropped 8 bases, with 18 bases sitting between them. The CDR3 has 14 residues. The CDR3 nucleotides are TGTGCCAGCTCCCTACCAGACGGCATACGTACGCAGTATTTT. The encoded protein is CASSLPDGIRTQYF. Combining the CDR3 with reference TRBV18 and TRBJ2-3 gives the whole variable domain NAGVMQNPRHLVRRRGQEARLRCSPMKGHSHVYWYRQLPEEGLKFMVYLQKENIIDESGMPKERFSAEFPKEGPSILRIQQVVRGDSAAYFCASSLPDGIRTQYFGPGTRLTVL.

V is TRBV1 and J is TRBJ2-5; the table's D call, TRBD2, was not checked against the DNA. TRBV1 is a documented pseudogene. This CDR3 spans 16 amino acids. The CDR3 sequence: CTSSQDPSGIQETQYF. The DNA for the CDR3 is TGCACCAGCAGCCAAGACCCTAGCGGAATACAAGAGACCCAGTACTTC.

This chain joins TRBV9 and TRBJ2-1; TRBD2 agrees at 7 bases. With V trimmed by 3 bases and J by 0 bases, 15 bases remained unmatched. Germline V gene data show CDR1 as SGDLS and CDR2 as YYNGEE. The CDR3 is 19 amino acids. CDR3 protein: CASSDPIAGRSSSYNEQFF. In DNA form, the CDR3 reads TGTGCCAGCAGCGACCCGATAGCGGGTAGATCGAGCTCCTACAATGAGCAGTTCTTC.

The chain recombines TRBV5-1 with TRBJ2-7, with D unclear. From germline, CDR1 is SGHRS and CDR2 YFSETQ. This CDR3 comprises 13 residues. Trimming removed 2 bases from V and 5 bases from J, with 11 bases in between. As DNA, the CDR3 is TGCGCCAGCAGCTTACTGTCAGGCCACGAGCAGTACTTC. It is translated as CASSLLSGHEQYF.

CDR3 nucleotide sequence: TGTGCCAGCAGCTTAGGGGGGGCTGTGGATGAAAAACTGTTTTTT. The encoded protein is CASSLGGAVDEKLFF. V usage is TRBV11-2 and J usage is TRBJ1-4; D might be TRBD1 (6 bases). The V and J ends lost 1 base and 6 bases respectively, with 12 bases between them. This CDR3 is built from 15 residues. The germline gives CDR1 SGHAT, CDR2 FQNNGV.

This chain uses TRBV18 with TRBJ2-3, with 11 bases fitting TRBD2. V shed 0 bases, J shed 2 bases, and the junction held 13 bases outside the gene matches. In germline, CDR1 is KGHSH, CDR2 LQKENI. The CDR3 contains 20 residues. CDR3 nucleotides: TGTGCCAGCTCACCACCGCCGGGACTAGCGGACCCATTCTACACAGATACGCAGTATTTT. It is translated as CASSPPPGLADPFYTDTQYF. Supplemented by reference TRBV18 and TRBJ2-3, the full variable domain reads NAGVMQNPRHLVRRRGQEARLRCSPMKGHSHVYWYRQLPEEGLKFMVYLQKENIIDESGMPKERFSAEFPKEGPSILRIQQVVRGDSAAYFCASSPPPGLADPFYTDTQYFGPGTRLTVL.

The chain combines TRBV6-5 with TRBJ1-5; 7 nucleotides line up with TRBD1. Germline-derived CDR1 and CDR2 are MNHEY and SVGAGI. The CDR3 length is 15 residues. V trimming: 4 bases; J trimming: 7 bases; junction bases outside the gene matches: 10. In DNA, the CDR3 is TGTGCCAGCAGTTCGGGGGAGGGGGCTCACCAGCCCCAGCATTTT. It yields the protein CASSSGEGAHQPQHF.

The V call is TRBV5-6, the J call TRBJ2-7, with 12 bases lining up with TRBD1. J was trimmed by 6 bases and V by 2 bases; bases with no gene match: 15. This CDR3 is 18 amino acids long. CDR1 and CDR2 (germline): SGHDT, YYEEEE. The CDR3 loop is CASSFITVDRDRGREQYF. The CDR3 region has the DNA TGTGCCAGCAGCTTCATAACAGTCGACCGGGACAGGGGGCGCGAGCAGTACTTC.

This rearrangement joins TRBV19 to TRBJ1-1; D gene uncertain. The CDR3 length is 12 residues. The V and J ends lost 5 bases and 2 bases respectively, with 6 bases between them. Germline CDR1 reads LNHDA; CDR2 reads SQIVND (reference sequence). As DNA, the CDR3 is TGTGCCAGTAGTCAAGAAAACACTGAAGCTTTCTTT. It encodes CASSQENTEAFF.

The chain joins TRBV9 to TRBJ1-1; TRBD1 matches at 7 bases. V was pared by 7 bases and J by 1 base, with 4 bases of the junction left unmatched. This CDR3 spans 13 amino acids. Germline lookup yields CDR1 SGDLS and CDR2 YYNGEE. CDR3 DNA sequence: TGTGCCAGCTCCGGGACAGAGAACACTGAAGCTTTCTTT. This gives the protein CASSGTENTEAFF.